Listed below are T cell receptor beta chains from one sample, sequenced in a study of CXCR3-negative and CXCR3-positive naive CD8 T cells. TCRdb re-called the 5' RACE reads and gives one entry per CDR3 protein, without DNA. In total, the table holds about 150,000 distinct CDR3 sequences. Sequences were obtained from naive CXCR3+ CD8+ T cells from blood. The receptors derive from a human donor in good health. Some clones in this sample may be carry-over from other donors' samples. The CDR3 runs from the conserved cysteine through the conserved F or W.

>TRBJ1-5|TRBV15
CATSSGPRSNQPQHF
>TRBJ1-5|TRBV4-1
CASSRTSLGSNQPQHF
>TRBJ2-3|TRBV4-3
CASSQDPALGRTDTQYF
>TRBJ1-6|TRBV7-7
CASSLPDRENSPLHF
>TRBJ1-2|TRBV7-9
CASSSTAWAGYTF
>TRBJ1-2|TRBV28
CASSGGGDPGYTF
>TRBJ1-2|TRBV29-1
CSVPEAGGPSYTF
>TRBJ2-3|TRBV12-3/TRBV12-4
CASRDGHTDTQYF
>TRBJ2-1|TRBV2
CASSYTGGAGNEQFF
>TRBJ2-2|TRBV20-1
CSAREGNTGELFF
>TRBJ2-7|TRBV7-8
CASSWEPGQYYEQYF